This is a list of T cell receptor beta chains from one sample in a study of blood T cell repertoires in COVID-19. The method was immunoSEQ multiplex PCR; TCRdb's version includes in-frame clones alone and lacks a portion of them. Here the sample spans some 220,000 clones, about 84% being singletons. Sequenced material: peripheral blood. These receptors all stem from a human donor in a cohort sampled during active COVID-19. The CDR3 runs from the conserved cysteine through the conserved F or W. The D gene is left open where the match is weak. Clone size appears in some rows only: once, few, many, or a class for an expanded clone.

clone_size	d_call	v_call	j_call	cdr3_nt	cdr3_aa
.	TRBD1	TRBV7-9	TRBJ1-6	TGTGCCAGCAGCTTAGGCGGACAGGGTTATTCACCCCTCCACTTT	CASSLGGQGYSPLHF
.	.	TRBV4-3	TRBJ2-5	TGCGCCAGCAGCCTCCTTGGGGGGACTGGCGGTGGAGCCCAGTACTTC	CASSLLGGTGGGAQYF
.	TRBD1	TRBV9	TRBJ1-4	TGTGCCAGCAGCGAAACTGCAGGGGGGTCTGAAAAACTGTTTTTT	CASSETAGGSEKLFF
.	TRBD2	TRBV7-6	TRBJ2-3	TGTGCCAGCAGCCTCGGACTAGCGGGAGTTGATACGCAGTATTTT	CASSLGLAGVDTQYF
.	.	TRBV20-1	TRBJ2-2	TGCAGTGCTGGGAGAAGGGAGCTGTTTTTT	CSAGRRELFF
.	TRBD1	TRBV6-6	TRBJ2-2	TGTGCCAGCAGCCTGGGACAGCAGAACACCGGGGAGCTGTTTTTT	CASSLGQQNTGELFF
once	TRBD1	TRBV5-8	TRBJ2-7	TGTGCCAGCAGCTTGCCGGGACAGGGGTGGCGCGAGCAGTACTTC	CASSLPGQGWREQYF
.	TRBD1	TRBV4-3	TRBJ1-1	TGCGCCAGCAGCCAACTCGACAGGGGGACTGAAGCTTTCTTT	CASSQLDRGTEAFF
.	.	TRBV6-1	TRBJ2-7	TGTGCCAGCAGTGAATCAGGGGACGAGCAGTACTTC	CASSESGDEQYF
few	.	TRBV2	TRBJ2-1	TGTGCCAGCAGTGAACGGCGGAAGAAGCAGTTCTTC	CASSERRKKQFF
few	.	TRBV29-1	TRBJ2-2	TGCAGCGCCAGGGGGAGGACCGGGGAGCTGTTTTTT	CSARGRTGELFF
.	.	TRBV23-1	TRBJ1-5	TGCGCCAGCAGCGTAGGACTGGGGGGTAATCAGCCCCAGCATTTT	CASSVGLGGNQPQHF
.	.	TRBV3-1/TRBV3-2	TRBJ2-1	TGTGCCAGCAGCCAAGACAGGGGATCCGATGAGCAGTTCTTC	CASSQDRGSDEQFF
few	TRBD1	TRBV4-3	TRBJ1-4	TGCGCCAGCAGTCGGACAGGAACTAATGAAAAACTGTTTTTT	CASSRTGTNEKLFF
.	.	TRBV6-2/TRBV6-3	TRBJ1-5	TGTGCCAGCAGCTTCCACGGGGATAGCAATCAGCCCCAGCATTTT	CASSFHGDSNQPQHF
.	TRBD2	TRBV2	TRBJ2-5	TGTGCCAGCGGCGGGACTAGCGTCGGGACCCAGTACTTC	CASGGTSVGTQYF
.	TRBD2	TRBV19	TRBJ2-7	TGTGCCAGTAGCCCGGGGGGGACGGGCTACGAGCAGTACTTC	CASSPGGTGYEQYF
.	TRBD1	TRBV28	TRBJ1-5	TGTGCCAGCAGCCTCTTTGGACAGGGAAATTTTGGCAATCAGCCCCAGCATTTT	CASSLFGQGNFGNQPQHF
.	TRBD1	TRBV6-1	TRBJ1-6	TGTGCCAGCAGTGAGAGTGGGAACAGGGGGCACTCACCCCTCCACTTT	CASSESGNRGHSPLHF
.	TRBD1	TRBV5-1	TRBJ1-1	TGCGCCAGCAGCAGGGACAGGGAGGAGAACACTGAAGCTTTCTTT	CASSRDREENTEAFF
.	.	TRBV10-3	TRBJ2-7	TGTGCCACCCGTGTAGGGGTAGGTGGTTCGAGGCAGTACTTC	CATRVGVGGSRQYF
.	TRBD1	TRBV5-5	TRBJ1-2	TGTGCCAGCAGCTTAACACAGGGGGCCCACGGCTACACCTTC	CASSLTQGAHGYTF
.	.	TRBV20-1	TRBJ2-1	TGCAGTGCTATTCGGGACAATGAGCAGTTCTTC	CSAIRDNEQFF
.	TRBD1	TRBV14	TRBJ1-2	TGTGCCAGCAGCCAAACCTTTACAGGGGCTAGTGGCTACACCTTC	CASSQTFTGASGYTF
.	.	TRBV7-2	TRBJ2-5	TGTGCCAGCAGCAGACTCTGGGAGACCCAGTACTTC	CASSRLWETQYF
.	.	TRBV4-3	TRBJ2-7	TGCGCCAGCAGCCCTGGGACTTCTCCAACCTACGAGCAGTACTTC	CASSPGTSPTYEQYF
few	.	TRBV4-2	TRBJ2-2	TGTGCCAGCACCAGGGGTGACGGGGAGCTGTTTTTT	CASTRGDGELFF
.	.	TRBV19	TRBJ2-2	TGTGCCAGTACCCAGACAGCAGGGCAGGGTGGGGAGCTGTTTTTT	CASTQTAGQGGELFF
few	.	TRBV18	TRBJ1-5	TGTGCCAGCTCACCAATGAGGGGGAGCAATCAGCCCCAGCATTTT	CASSPMRGSNQPQHF
.	.	TRBV6-6	TRBJ1-4	TGTGCCAGCACCAAACCCCAGGGGAAACTGTTTTTT	CASTKPQGKLFF
.	.	TRBV19	TRBJ2-7	TGTGCCAGTAGTCCTGGCTGGGGGGACCCCACCTACGAGCAGTACTTC	CASSPGWGDPTYEQYF
few	TRBD2	TRBV7-7	TRBJ2-7	TGTGCTAGCAGCTTGAGGGAGGGGAGCGAGCAGTACTTC	CASSLREGSEQYF
few	.	TRBV3-1/TRBV3-2	TRBJ1-1	TGTGCCAGCAGCCAAGCCACCAGGGTGGGCCCAGCTTTCTTT	CASSQATRVGPAFF
.	TRBD2	TRBV7-9	TRBJ2-5	TGTGCCAGCAGCTTCGGGGGAGGGACCCAAGAGACCCAGTACTTC	CASSFGGGTQETQYF
.	TRBD2	TRBV7-8	TRBJ2-2	TGTGCCAGCAGCCCCCCTGGAGCGGGGCCAACCGGGGAGCTGTTTTTT	CASSPPGAGPTGELFF
.	.	TRBV6-5	TRBJ1-5	TGTGCCAGCAGTTACGGTCCGGAGGATCAGCCCCAGCATTTT	CASSYGPEDQPQHF
.	TRBD1	TRBV9	TRBJ2-2	TGTGCCAGCAGTTCCAAGAGGGGGCTAAAGAGGGACACCGGGGAGCTGTTTTTT	CASSSKRGLKRDTGELFF
.	TRBD1	TRBV5-6	TRBJ1-2	TGTGCCAGCAGCTGGAAAATGGGACAGGGGGGCGGCTACACCTTC	CASSWKMGQGGGYTF
few	TRBD1	TRBV4-2	TRBJ1-1	TGTGCCAGCAGCCAAGGCGCTTGGACAGGAGCTTTCTTT	CASSQGAWTGAFF
.	.	TRBV28	TRBJ2-3	TGTGCCAGCAGTCCGGACTCAGGCACAGATACGCAGTATTTT	CASSPDSGTDTQYF
.	.	TRBV11-2	TRBJ2-5	TGTGCCAGCAGCCGTGCGGCAGGGGCGGAGCCAGAGACCCAGTACTTC	CASSRAAGAEPETQYF
.	TRBD2	TRBV6-2/TRBV6-3	TRBJ2-1	TGTGCCAGCAGTTACGGCGGGGGAAACTACAATGAGCAGTTCTTC	CASSYGGGNYNEQFF
.	.	TRBV7-7	TRBJ1-5	TGTGCTAGCAGCCCCCTGGGAGGGAGCAATCAGCCCCAGCATTTT	CASSPLGGSNQPQHF
few	.	TRBV5-4	TRBJ2-2	TGTGCCAGCAGCTTGCAGGGAGGGAACACCGGGGAGCTGTTTTTT	CASSLQGGNTGELFF
once	.	TRBV5-1	TRBJ2-2	TGCGCCAGCAGCTTGGAGGGGTGGGAGCTGTTTTTT	CASSLEGWELFF
many	TRBD1	TRBV9	TRBJ1-1	TGTGCCAGCAGCCCCGAGGGGGCGAGGAACACTGAAGCTTTCTTT	CASSPEGARNTEAFF
few	.	TRBV6-1	TRBJ1-6	TGTGCCAGCAGTGAAGGCTGGAACAGGCCGAATTCACCCCTCCACTTT	CASSEGWNRPNSPLHF
.	.	TRBV25-1	TRBJ1-2	TGTGCCAGCAGTGCCACAACTAACTATGGCTACACCTTC	CASSATTNYGYTF
.	.	TRBV4-1	TRBJ1-6	TGCGCCAGCAGCCAAGATACGGGAGCGAGCGGTTCACCCCTCCACTTT	CASSQDTGASGSPLHF
.	.	TRBV12-3/TRBV12-4	TRBJ2-7	TGTGCCAGCAGTTTTGGGGCAGGGGCCGAGCAGTACTTC	CASSFGAGAEQYF
.	TRBD2	TRBV4-3	TRBJ2-3	TGCGCCAGCAGCCGCCAACTAGCGGCAACGTCCACAGATACGCAGTATTTT	CASSRQLAATSTDTQYF
.	TRBD2	TRBV5-1	TRBJ2-1	TGCGCCAGCAGCTTGGTCCAGCGGGAGTTGAATGAGCAGTTCTTC	CASSLVQRELNEQFF
.	.	TRBV4-1	TRBJ2-7	TGCGCCAGCAGCCAAGTTGCCAGGGACAACGAGCAGTACTTC	CASSQVARDNEQYF
.	.	TRBV21-1	TRBJ1-2	TGTGCCAGCAGCAACCCCCGACAGGGGGAATATGGTGGCTACACCTTC	CASSNPRQGEYGGYTF
.	.	TRBV3-1/TRBV3-2	TRBJ2-1	TGTGCCAGCAGCCAAGTTCCGGGACTTGGGTCCTACAATGAGCAGTTCTTC	CASSQVPGLGSYNEQFF
once	TRBD2	TRBV15	TRBJ2-1	TGTGCCACCAGCAGAGGAGGCGGGGGCTACAATGAGCAGTTCTTC	CATSRGGGGYNEQFF